This is a list of T cell receptor beta chains from one sample in a study of T cells expressing NK-cell markers. TCRdb reanalyzed the 5' RACE reads, giving one entry per CDR3 protein sequence and no DNA. Recorded for this sample: about 260,000 distinct CDR3 sequences. Sequences were obtained from blood T cells: a sorted CD56 or NKG2C T cell subset, CD4+ or CD8+ T cells, or bulk PBMC T cells (not recorded which). The source of these receptors is a man younger than 35 in good health. Both conserved end residues are part of each CDR3.

J gene | V gene | CDR3 protein
TRBJ2-2 | TRBV4-3 | CASSLTRGDTPFAGELFF
TRBJ2-3 | TRBV6-5 | CASSSPGTAGDTQYF
TRBJ1-5 | TRBV12-3/TRBV12-4 | CASSSGLGGNQPQHF
TRBJ2-5 | TRBV19 | CASSSLGGLETQYF
TRBJ2-1 | TRBV5-1 | CASSLPAGGSNEQFF
TRBJ2-7 | TRBV7-2 | CASRISGRVNEQYF
TRBJ2-7 | TRBV5-1 | CASSSFPMAASNRPSYEQYF
TRBJ2-7 | TRBV7-8 | CASSLATTYEQYF
TRBJ2-7 | TRBV6-5 | CASRTYTREQYF
TRBJ1-1 | TRBV12-3/TRBV12-4 | CASSIQEIEAFF
TRBJ2-3 | TRBV25-1 | CASSGRFALADTDTQYF
TRBJ2-1 | TRBV20-1 | CSAGPSGRGGEQFF
TRBJ1-6 | TRBV12-3/TRBV12-4 | CASSPRVAGNSPLHF
TRBJ2-3 | TRBV6-2/TRBV6-3 | CASSTGTAQYF
TRBJ1-1 | TRBV5-1 | CASSRAGTANTEAFF
TRBJ1-5 | TRBV7-9 | CASSPLRGDSPQHF
TRBJ1-2 | TRBV20-1 | CSARVEGQGVYTF
TRBJ2-1 | TRBV12-3/TRBV12-4 | CASSLRTGEQFF
TRBJ2-7 | TRBV27 | CASRDRDRAPYEQYF
TRBJ1-2 | TRBV5-6 | CASSNDRGHGYTF
TRBJ2-3 | TRBV11-1 | CASSLGWKRQPTDTQYF
TRBJ2-6 | TRBV7-2 | CASSLTSGAGANVLTF
TRBJ2-7 | TRBV6-1 | CASRGRDRGYEQYF
TRBJ1-4 | TRBV16 | CASSPRAQTNEKLFF
TRBJ2-1 | TRBV5-5 | CASSRLAGGTYNEQFF
TRBJ2-1 | TRBV20-1 | CSATGRPWHEQFF
TRBJ2-2 | TRBV2 | CASSRREGTGELFF
TRBJ1-1 | TRBV10-3 | CAISPWTGWNTEAFF
TRBJ2-7 | TRBV3-1 | CASSQREGAEQYF
TRBJ2-1 | TRBV20-1 | CSAADEPTQFF
TRBJ1-2 | TRBV30 | CAWRTGANYGYTF
TRBJ2-3 | TRBV20-1 | CSAQAGDRITDTQYF
TRBJ2-3 | TRBV5-4 | CASSYTSQADTQYF
TRBJ2-2 | TRBV20-1 | CSAREDRDTGELFF
TRBJ1-5 | TRBV27 | CASRAGTGAFNQPQHF
TRBJ2-2 | TRBV9 | CASSYAGELFF
TRBJ1-5 | TRBV4-3 | CASSQEARDQPQHF
TRBJ1-1 | TRBV6-1 | CASSGGQGVTEAFF
TRBJ2-2 | TRBV20-1 | CSARTENGGELFF
TRBJ1-2 | TRBV29-1 | CSVTGAAIYGYTF
TRBJ1-6 | TRBV6-5 | CASSYGIASPLHF
TRBJ2-7 | TRBV12-3/TRBV12-4 | CASSSSYYEQYF
TRBJ2-7 | TRBV4-3 | CASSQGGDRVHEQYF
TRBJ2-1 | TRBV23-1 | CASPHKGYYNEQFF
TRBJ2-1 | TRBV11-3 | CASSLEGSTDEQFF
TRBJ2-3 | TRBV14 | CASSQEKTGRDTQYF
TRBJ1-1 | TRBV6-6 | CASSHMNTEAFF
TRBJ1-6 | TRBV20-1 | CSVQRRALNSPLHF
TRBJ2-1 | TRBV12-3/TRBV12-4 | CASSAPRSPHNEQFF
TRBJ1-1 | TRBV28 | CASSSADVAEAFF
TRBJ1-4 | TRBV10-3 | CAIRNGQGEKLFF
TRBJ2-1 | TRBV7-8 | CASSLVGDRGSEQFF
TRBJ2-3 | TRBV20-1 | CSASFAGVADTQYF
TRBJ2-1 | TRBV6-2/TRBV6-3 | CASSYSRSDSTSQFF
TRBJ2-7 | TRBV7-8 | CASSERGISGRMSYEQYF
TRBJ2-1 | TRBV7-9 | CASSLQEVYNEQFF
TRBJ1-1 | TRBV5-4 | CASSRAGGLTTEAFF
TRBJ2-3 | TRBV4-3 | CASSPEAFDTQYF
TRBJ2-1 | TRBV12-3/TRBV12-4 | CASSLATLLAGENYEQFF
TRBJ2-5 | TRBV2 | CASSELRGETQYF